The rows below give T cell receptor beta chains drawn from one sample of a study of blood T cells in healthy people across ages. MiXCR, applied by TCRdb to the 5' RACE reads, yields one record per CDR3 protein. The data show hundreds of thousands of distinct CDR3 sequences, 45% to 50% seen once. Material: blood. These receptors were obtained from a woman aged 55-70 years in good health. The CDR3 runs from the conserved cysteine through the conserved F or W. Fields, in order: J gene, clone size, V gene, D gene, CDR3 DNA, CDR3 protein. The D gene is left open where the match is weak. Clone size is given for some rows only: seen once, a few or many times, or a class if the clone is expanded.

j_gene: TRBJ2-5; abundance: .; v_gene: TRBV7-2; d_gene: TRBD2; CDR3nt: TGTGCCAGCACACTAGCGGCGACGAGAGAGACCCAGTACTTC; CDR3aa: CASTLAATRETQYF
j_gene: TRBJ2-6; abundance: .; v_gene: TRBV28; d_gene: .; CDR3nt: TGTGCCAGCAGTTTGTACGGAGAATCTACTGGGGCCAACGTCCTGACTTTC; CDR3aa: CASSLYGESTGANVLTF
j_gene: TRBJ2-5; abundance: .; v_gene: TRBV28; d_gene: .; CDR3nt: TGTGCCAGCAGTGGGGCAGGGCCAGAGACCCAGTACTTC; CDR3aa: CASSGAGPETQYF
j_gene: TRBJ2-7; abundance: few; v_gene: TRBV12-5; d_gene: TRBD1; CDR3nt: TGTGCTAGTGGTTTCTCGGACAGGCTCACGGCGGGCCAGTACTTC; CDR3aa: CASGFSDRLTAGQYF
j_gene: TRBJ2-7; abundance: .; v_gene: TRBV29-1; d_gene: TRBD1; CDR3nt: TGCAGCGTAAGCGAAACAGGGGGGTACCGATCCTACGAGCAGTACTTC; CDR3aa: CSVSETGGYRSYEQYF
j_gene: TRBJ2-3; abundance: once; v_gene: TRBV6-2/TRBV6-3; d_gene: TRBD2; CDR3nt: TGTGCCAGCAGTTCCCGGACTAGCTTGGGCACAGATACGCAGTATTTT; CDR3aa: CASSSRTSLGTDTQYF
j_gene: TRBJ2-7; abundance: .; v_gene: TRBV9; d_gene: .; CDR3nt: TGTGCCAGCAGCCCATCTCGGGCAGACAACGAGCAGTACTTC; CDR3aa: CASSPSRADNEQYF
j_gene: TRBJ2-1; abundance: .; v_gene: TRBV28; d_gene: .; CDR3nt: TGTGCCACCCAATCCGGCGGGAAAAGCTCCTACAATGAGCAGTTCTTC; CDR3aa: CATQSGGKSSYNEQFF
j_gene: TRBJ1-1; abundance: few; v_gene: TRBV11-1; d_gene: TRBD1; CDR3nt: TGTGCCAGCGGACAGACAGGGGGCTTTCAAGCTTTCTTT; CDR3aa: CASGQTGGFQAFF
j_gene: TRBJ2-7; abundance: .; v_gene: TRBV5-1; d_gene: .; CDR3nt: TGCGCCAGCAGCTTTTTCGGGAACAATTACGAGCAGTACTTC; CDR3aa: CASSFFGNNYEQYF